This TCR beta chain was sequenced during a study of blood T cell repertoires in COVID-19. Data came from immunoSEQ multiplex PCR; TCRdb stores just in-frame clones and leaves some out. The table includes about 140,000 clones, around 87% detected once. This CDR3 has 18 amino acids. V was shortened by 5 bases and J by 2 bases, with 22 bases between the two germline ends. Per the germline V gene, CDR1 is MNHEY and CDR2 is SVGEGT. V and J are TRBV6-2 or TRBV6-3 and TRBJ1-5, with D perhaps matching TRBD1 (6 bases). The sequenced sample consisted of peripheral blood. The source of this sequence is a man aged 45-60 years with active COVID-19. Here the CDR3 DNA reads TGTGCCAGCAGTAACGGACAGATATACCCTCGGGGCAATCAGCCCCAGCATTTT. This translates into CASSNGQIYPRGNQPQHF.